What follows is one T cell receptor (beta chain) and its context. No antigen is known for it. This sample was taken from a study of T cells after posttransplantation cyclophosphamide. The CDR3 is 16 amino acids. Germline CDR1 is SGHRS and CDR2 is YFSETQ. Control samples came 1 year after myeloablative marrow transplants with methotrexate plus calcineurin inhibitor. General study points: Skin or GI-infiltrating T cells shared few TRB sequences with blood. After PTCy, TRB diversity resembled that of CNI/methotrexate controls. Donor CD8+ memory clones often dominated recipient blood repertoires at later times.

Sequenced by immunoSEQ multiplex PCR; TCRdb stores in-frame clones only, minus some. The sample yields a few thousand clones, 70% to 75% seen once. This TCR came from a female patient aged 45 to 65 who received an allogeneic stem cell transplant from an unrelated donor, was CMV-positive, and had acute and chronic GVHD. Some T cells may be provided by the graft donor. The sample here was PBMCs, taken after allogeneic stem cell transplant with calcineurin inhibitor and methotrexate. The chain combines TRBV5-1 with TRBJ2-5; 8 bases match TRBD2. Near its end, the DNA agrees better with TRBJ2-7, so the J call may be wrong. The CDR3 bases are TGCGCCAGCAGCTTGGCGCACGGCCCAGCGGGGGACGAGCAGTACTTC. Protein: CASSLAHGPAGDEQYF.